This TCR beta chain was identified in a study of blood T cell repertoires in COVID-19. Across the study: Specimens from acute and convalescent COVID-19 originated in the United States, Italy and Spain. PBMCs, B-cell-depleted T cells, or T cells provided the cDNA or gDNA that made up the material.

This table comes from immunoSEQ multiplex PCR, and its TCRdb copy is limited to in-frame clones, with some not included. The table includes about 150,000 clones, 90% to 95% detected once. The CDR3 runs 15 residues. V dropped 3 bases and J dropped 8; count of bases not matched to a gene: 10. Germline V lookup: CDR1 SGDLS, CDR2 YYNGEE. The specimen was peripheral blood. This sequence originates from a man in his fifties with acute or convalescent COVID-19. The chain uses TRBV9 and TRBJ2-1; 8 positions match TRBD2. The CDR3 spells CASSALAGRVDEQFF. CDR3 sequence (DNA): TGTGCCAGCAGCGCGTTAGCGGGGAGGGTCGATGAGCAGTTCTTC.